The 2 T cell receptor beta chains presented below share a single source sample, sequenced in a study of blood T cell repertoires in COVID-19. Clones were read by immunoSEQ multiplex PCR, and TCRdb kept only the in-frame ones, dropping some. The sample records around 200,000 clones, 80% to 90% being singletons. The sample comprised PBMCs or T cells enriched from blood (not recorded which). Source of these receptors: a man younger than 40 who had recovered from COVID-19.

The chain couples TRBV25-1 to TRBJ2-5; maybe TRBD1 (6 bases). Germline assignment: CDR1 MGHDK and CDR2 SYGVNS. V lost 2 bases and J 2 bases, leaving 15 bases between the germline ends. The CDR3 sequence is 16 residues long. The CDR3 here is CASSEGVTGPQETQYF. The CDR3 DNA reads as TGTGCCAGCAGTGAAGGGGTGACAGGTCCGCAAGAGACCCAGTACTTC.

The chain combines TRBV4-2 with TRBJ2-3, with 7 bases lining up with TRBD2. V lost 1 base, J lost 8 bases, and 12 bases stayed unmatched. The germline gives CDR1 LGHNA, CDR2 YNFKEQ. There are 16 residues in the CDR3. The CDR3 protein is CASSQVVRGRASTQYF. In nucleotides, the CDR3 is TGTGCCAGCAGCCAAGTTGTGCGGGGGAGGGCAAGTACGCAGTATTTT.